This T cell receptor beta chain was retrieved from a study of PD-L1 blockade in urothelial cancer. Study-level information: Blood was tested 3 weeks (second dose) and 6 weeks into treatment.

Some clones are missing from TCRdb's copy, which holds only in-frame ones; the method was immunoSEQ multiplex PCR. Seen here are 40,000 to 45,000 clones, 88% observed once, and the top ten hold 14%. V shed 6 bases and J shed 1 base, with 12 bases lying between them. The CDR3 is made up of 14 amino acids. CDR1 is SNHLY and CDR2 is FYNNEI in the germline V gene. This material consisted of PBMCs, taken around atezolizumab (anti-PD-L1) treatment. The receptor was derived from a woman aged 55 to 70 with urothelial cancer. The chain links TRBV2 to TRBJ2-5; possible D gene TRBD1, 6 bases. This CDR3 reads CASSVQGSQETQYF. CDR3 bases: TGTGCCAGCAGCGTTCAGGGGAGCCAAGAGACCCAGTACTTC.